Listed here are 29 T cell receptor beta chains from one sample, sequenced in a study of blood T cell repertoires in COVID-19. The assay was immunoSEQ multiplex PCR, and TCRdb's table has in-frame clones only and misses some. This sample has approximately 500,000 clones; roughly 89% occur once, and the top ten carry roughly 0.9%. The sequenced sample was peripheral blood. These receptors all stem from a man aged 18 to 29 with COVID-19, enrolled during active disease.

The gene calls are TRBV7-8 and TRBJ2-1, with TRBD1 identical over 7 bases. Per the germline V gene, CDR1 is SGHVS and CDR2 is FQNEAQ. The junction had 13 bases not matched to a gene; V was cut back by 7 bases and J by 4 bases. This CDR3 has 16 residues. CDR3 bases: TGTGCCAGCATCCTTGATGGGGACAGCGGATACAATGAGCAGTTCTTC. Amino acids: CASILDGDSGYNEQFF. Looking up the rest from reference TRBV7-8 and TRBJ2-1 gives the full variable domain: GAGVSQSPRYKVAKRGQDVALRCDPISGHVSLFWYQQALGQGPEFLTYFQNEAQLDKSGLPSDRFFAERPEGSVSTLKIQRTQQEDSAVYLCASILDGDSGYNEQFFGPGTRLTVL.

The rearrangement links TRBV15 to TRBJ2-7; 9 nucleotides line up with TRBD1. The CDR3 covers 15 residues. The J segment lost 6 bases and the V segment lost 4 bases, leaving 10 bases of the junction unmatched. Germline V lookup: CDR1 LNHNV, CDR2 YYDKDF (reference sequence). The CDR3 is CATSKAGQGGGEQYF. For the CDR3, the DNA is TGTGCCACCAGCAAAGCGGGACAGGGAGGGGGCGAGCAGTACTTC.

CDR3 loop: CASSPMGQTNTEAFF. CDR3 bases: TGTGCCAGCTCACCCATGGGACAGACGAACACTGAAGCTTTCTTT. The V call is TRBV18, the J call TRBJ1-1; TRBD1 matches at 7 bases. The J segment lost 1 base and the V segment lost 3 bases, leaving 5 bases of the junction unmatched. Germline CDR1 is KGHSH and CDR2 is LQKENI. CDR3 length: 15 amino acids.

The V call is TRBV21-1, the J call TRBJ2-2; the DNA was not used to check the table's D call, TRBD1. TRBV21-1 is labeled a pseudogene. The CDR3 loop spans 19 amino acids. The CDR3 nucleotides read TGTGCCAGCAGCAAAGGCCGGACAGGGGCCCCTACGAACACCGGGGAGCTGTTTTTT. The encoded protein is CASSKGRTGAPTNTGELFF.

The rearrangement uses TRBV10-3 and TRBJ1-2, with TRBD1 matching over 8 bases. The CDR3 length is 13 residues. With 8 bases clipped from V and 1 base from J, the junction kept 3 bases outside the gene matches. From germline, CDR1 is ENHRY and CDR2 SYGVKD. The CDR3 DNA reads as TGTGCCATCGGGGACAGGAATAACTATGGCTACACCTTC. Translating gives CAIGDRNNYGYTF.

The chain couples TRBV4-1 to TRBJ2-1; 12 bases agree with TRBD2. The ends lost 1 base at V and 9 bases at J; junction bases unmatched: 19. The germline V gene encodes CDR1 MGHRA and CDR2 YSYEKL. CDR3 size: 20 residues. This CDR3 reads CASSQVLAGGREGYGIEQFF. The CDR3 bases are TGCGCCAGCAGCCAAGTTCTAGCGGGGGGGCGAGAAGGTTATGGTATTGAGCAGTTCTTC.

The chain has TRBV19 and TRBJ2-7, with 8 bases lining up with TRBD1. The CDR3 extends over 13 amino acids. Germline V gene sequence: CDR1 LNHDA, CDR2 SQIVND (reference sequence). The ends lost 5 bases at V and 7 bases at J; junction bases unmatched: 7. The CDR3 is CASSYQGAGEQYF. In nucleotides, the CDR3 is TGTGCCAGTAGTTACCAGGGGGCTGGGGAGCAGTACTTC.

This clone showed up just a few times. This chain links TRBV7-9 with TRBJ1-1, with D perhaps TRBD1 (6 bases). Per the germline V gene, CDR1 is SEHNR and CDR2 is FQNEAQ (reference sequence). This CDR3 region has 14 residues. V gave up 5 bases and J gave up 8 bases, with 18 bases separating them. DNA for the CDR3: TGTGCCAGCAGCCCCACAGGGTCGGCCTTGGAAGCTTTCTTT. The encoded protein is CASSPTGSALEAFF.

The V gene is TRBV4-1, the J gene TRBJ1-2; 9 nucleotides align to TRBD1. Trimming removed 6 bases from V and 0 bases from J; junction bases left unmatched: 2. From germline, CDR1 is MGHRA and CDR2 YSYEKL. This CDR3 has 14 residues. The CDR3 DNA reads as TGCGCCAGCAGACGACAGGGGGCTAACTATGGCTACACCTTC. It specifies CASRRQGANYGYTF.

V and J are TRBV2 and TRBJ1-5; D is unclear. CDR1 is SNHLY and CDR2 is FYNNEI in the germline V gene. The CDR3 sequence is 12 residues long. V shed 6 bases and J shed 4 bases, with 7 bases lying between them. The CDR3 region is CASRADNQPQHF. CDR3 DNA: TGTGCCAGCAGGGCAGATAATCAGCCCCAGCATTTT.

The rearrangement uses TRBV29-1 and TRBJ2-7; 9 bases are shared with TRBD1. The germline V gene encodes CDR1 SQVTM and CDR2 ANQGSEA. V shed 7 bases, J shed 9 bases, and the junction held 7 bases outside the gene matches. This CDR3 is 11 amino acids long. CDR3 loop: CSAVGQGRQYF. CDR3 coding DNA: TGCAGCGCCGTGGGACAGGGAAGGCAGTACTTC.

The V gene is TRBV30, the J gene TRBJ2-3; the D gene is possibly TRBD1 (5 bases). The germline V gene has CDR1 GTSNPN and CDR2 SVGIG (reference sequence). The CDR3 loop spans 14 amino acids. V dropped 1 base and J dropped 2 bases, with 10 bases sitting between them. CDR3 loop: CAWSGDRTTDTQYF. In nucleotides, the CDR3 is TGTGCCTGGAGTGGAGACAGAACCACAGATACGCAGTATTTT. Based on the CDR3 plus reference TRBV30 and TRBJ2-3, the full variable domain is SQTIHQWPATLVQPVGSPLSLECTVEGTSNPNLYWYRQAAGRGLQLLFYSVGIGQISSEVPQNLSASRPQDRQFILSSKKLLLSDSGFYLCAWSGDRTTDTQYFGPGTRLTVL.

V and J are TRBV6-5 and TRBJ2-1; 14 bases agree with TRBD2. From germline, CDR1 is MNHEY and CDR2 SVGAGI. Trimming took 5 bases from V and 8 from J; bases not matched to a gene: 5. The CDR3 spans 15 residues. This CDR3 is CASSLTSGGVYEQFF. Here the CDR3 DNA reads TGTGCCAGCAGTCTGACTAGCGGGGGGGTCTATGAGCAGTTCTTC.

V gene TRBV9 combines with J gene TRBJ2-6, with D tentatively TRBD2 (6 bases). The CDR3 has 15 residues. Trimming left V 3 bases short and J 1 base short, with 8 bases between. Germline CDR1 is SGDLS and CDR2 is YYNGEE. The CDR3 bases are TGTGCCAGCAGCGGCGGGGCGTCTGGGGCCAACGTCCTGACTTTC. This gives the protein CASSGGASGANVLTF.

The chain uses TRBV13 and TRBJ1-1; TRBD1 agrees at 8 bases. Trimming cost V 5 bases and J 0 bases; bases outside gene matches: 8. CDR1 is PRHDT, CDR2 FYEKMQ, per germline (reference sequence). The CDR3 sequence is 16 residues long. CDR3 bases: TGTGCCAGCAGCATCGGACAGGGCAGTATGAACACTGAAGCTTTCTTT. Translation: CASSIGQGSMNTEAFF.

This clone was seen only once. The rearrangement joins TRBV29-1 to TRBJ2-3; D unclear. The CDR3 is made up of 12 amino acids. The V gene's germline CDR1 is SQVTM and CDR2 ANQGSEA. V was cut by 4 bases and J by 4 bases, with 9 bases left in between. The DNA of the CDR3 is TGCAGCGTTGTTCCGTCCTCAGATACGCAGTATTTT. This sequence encodes CSVVPSSDTQYF.

The chain employs TRBV3-1 (or the pseudogene TRBV3-2) and TRBJ2-5, with D perhaps matching TRBD1 (5 bases). The V end was cut by 6 bases, the J end by 5 bases, with 10 bases between. The V gene's germline CDR1 is LGHDT and CDR2 YNNKEL (reference sequence). This CDR3 spans 12 amino acids. CDR3 coding DNA: TGTGCCAGCAGAGACAGCTGGGAGACCCAGTACTTC. Translated: CASRDSWETQYF.

This clone was recorded once. This chain's CDR3 is CASSPTGQGRETQYF. Here the CDR3 DNA reads TGTGCCAGCAGTCCAACCGGACAGGGGAGAGAGACCCAGTACTTC. The rearrangement uses TRBV7-9 and TRBJ2-5, with 9 bases that match TRBD1. CDR3 length equals 15 residues. Germline V CDR1 and CDR2: SEHNR, FQNEAQ (reference sequence). Trimming removed 6 bases from V and 4 bases from J; junction bases left unmatched: 9.

The DNA for the CDR3 is TGCAGCGTTGAAGATCTCGGTACTAACTATGGCTACACCTTC. It yields the protein CSVEDLGTNYGYTF. V gene TRBV29-1 combines with J gene TRBJ1-2; no clear D. Trimming shortened V by 0 bases and J by 0 bases, and 8 bases separated the two germline ends. The CDR3 is 14 amino acids. Per germline, CDR1 SQVTM and CDR2 ANQGSEA.

The DNA for the CDR3 is TGCGCCAGCAGCTTGGGTGGGCAGTACTCCTACGAGCAGTACTTC. Translating gives CASSLGGQYSYEQYF. This chain joins TRBV5-1 and TRBJ2-7, with no clear D. Germline V gene sequence: CDR1 SGHRS, CDR2 YFSETQ. The CDR3 totals 15 residues. V lost 0 bases and J lost 0, with 10 bases in between. Looking up the rest from reference TRBV5-1 and TRBJ2-7 gives the full variable domain: KAGVTQTPRYLIKTRGQQVTLSCSPISGHRSVSWYQQTPGQGLQFLFEYFSETQRNKGNFPGRFSGRQFSNSRSEMNVSTLELGDSALYLCASSLGGQYSYEQYFGPGTRLTVT.

Points on this clone: This sample also contains other DNA sequences that code for the same CDR3. The rearrangement links TRBV10-1 to TRBJ2-7, with D maybe TRBD2 (6 bases). V gave up 2 bases and J gave up 7 bases, with 6 bases separating them. Germline V lookup: CDR1 WNHNN, CDR2 SYGVQD (reference sequence). This CDR3 region has 11 residues. This chain's CDR3 is CASSEGGEQYF. Written as DNA, the CDR3 is TGCGCCAGCAGTGAGGGGGGGGAGCAGTACTTC.

This clone was observed a handful of times. The V call is TRBV11-2, the J call TRBJ2-3; 13 bases match TRBD2. Germline assignment: CDR1 SGHAT and CDR2 FQNNGV. V shed 5 bases and J 2 bases; nucleotides not matched to a gene: 7. The CDR3 length is 17 residues. The chain's CDR3 is CASSRPGTSGNTDTQYF. Written as DNA, the CDR3 is TGTGCCAGCAGCCGACCCGGGACTAGCGGGAACACAGATACGCAGTATTTT.

The J gene is TRBJ2-1, the V gene TRBV29-1, with 9 bases matching TRBD2. Germline values: CDR1 SQVTM, CDR2 ANQGSEA. The CDR3 is 13 residues long. V lost 5 bases, J lost 3 bases, and 2 bases stayed unmatched. The DNA of the CDR3 is TGCAGCGTTCGACTAGCGGACTACAATGAGCAGTTCTTC. Translation gives CSVRLADYNEQFF.

The chain couples TRBV6-5 to TRBJ1-3, with D perhaps matching TRBD1 (5 bases). Per germline, CDR1 MNHEY and CDR2 SVGAGI. V was clipped by 4 bases and J by 1 base, with 11 bases between them. The CDR3 is made up of 15 amino acids. CDR3 protein: CASSSRRQSGNTIYF. CDR3 coding DNA: TGTGCCAGCAGTTCCCGCCGACAGTCTGGAAACACCATATATTTT.

The rearrangement uses TRBV10-2 and TRBJ2-7; D is perhaps TRBD1 (6 bases). Germline V CDR1 and CDR2: WSHSY, SAAADI. The CDR3 has 14 amino acids. Trimming took 6 bases from V and 3 from J, leaving 15 bases between them. CDR3 residues: CASRGPQGIYEQYF. In DNA form, the CDR3 reads TGCGCCAGCAGAGGACCCCAGGGGATCTACGAGCAGTACTTC.

The chain couples TRBV15 to TRBJ1-4; maybe TRBD1 (5 bases). V gave up 5 bases and J gave up 4 bases, with 14 bases separating them. Per germline, CDR1 LNHNV and CDR2 YYDKDF (reference sequence). This CDR3 comprises 15 residues. For the CDR3, the DNA is TGTGCCACCAGCCATAAACAGGAGATTAATGAAAAACTGTTTTTT. This translates into CATSHKQEINEKLFF. The full variable domain, rest sourced from reference TRBV15 and TRBJ1-4, is DAMVIQNPRYQVTQFGKPVTLSCSQTLNHNVMYWYQQKSSQAPKLLFHYYDKDFNNEADTPDNFQSRRPNTSFCFLDIRSPGLGDTAMYLCATSHKQEINEKLFFGSGTQLSVL.

This clone appeared a few times. The gene calls are TRBV12-3 or TRBV12-4 and TRBJ1-1; the D is unclear. CDR3 length equals 10 residues. V lost 2 bases and J 11 bases, leaving 6 bases between the germline ends. The CDR3 coding sequence is TGTGCCAGCAGTTTAAACGAGGCTTTCTTT. It translates to CASSLNEAFF.

This sequence joins TRBV2 and TRBJ2-6; no reliable D call. Trimming left V 5 bases short and J 2 bases short, with 16 bases between. Germline V lookup: CDR1 SNHLY, CDR2 FYNNEI. The CDR3 is 17 residues long. As DNA, the CDR3 is TGTGCCAGCAGTACTCACTTGGCGGTCGCTGGGGCCAACGTCCTGACTTTC. Translated: CASSTHLAVAGANVLTF. Using reference TRBV2 and TRBJ2-6 for the parts outside the CDR3, the full variable domain is EPEVTQTPSHQVTQMGQEVILRCVPISNHLYFYWYRQILGQKVEFLVSFYNNEISEKSEIFDDQFSVERPDGSNFTLKIRSTKLEDSAMYFCASSTHLAVAGANVLTFGAGSRLTVL.

The rearrangement uses TRBV28 and TRBJ2-1, with 8 bases lining up with TRBD2. The CDR3 is 14 amino acids. The ends lost 5 bases at V and 3 bases at J; junction bases unmatched: 3. From germline, CDR1 is MDHEN and CDR2 SYDVKM. CDR3 sequence: CASSLSGGYNEQFF. In nucleotides, the CDR3 is TGTGCCAGCAGTCTGAGCGGGGGCTACAATGAGCAGTTCTTC.